This T cell receptor (beta chain) was identified during a study of blood T cell repertoires in COVID-19. Study information: The origin of the acute and convalescent COVID-19 samples was the United States, Italy and Spain. The cDNA or gDNA used as material had been derived from T cells, B-cell-depleted T cells, or PBMCs.

This CDR3 spans 14 amino acids. Germline V gives CDR1 LNHDA, CDR2 SQIVND (reference sequence). With 5 bases removed from V and 1 base from J, the gap between germline ends came to 11 bases. As processed by the authors: Estimation of nucleated cell counts relied on the amplification of reference gene primers. The method was immunoSEQ multiplex PCR; TCRdb's version includes in-frame clones alone and lacks a portion of them. V and J calls and clone size follow that table, whereas D and trimming were derived from the DNA. The data show about 69,000 clones, 65% to 90% seen once. The sample consisted of peripheral blood. This clonotype originated in a man older than 75 with acute or convalescent COVID-19. The chain joins TRBV19 to TRBJ1-1; perhaps TRBD1 as D (5 bases). CDR3 DNA: TGTGCCAGTAGTCCAGGGTGGCCGAACACTGAAGCTTTCTTT. It encodes CASSPGWPNTEAFF.